The 18 T cell receptor beta chains listed next were all sequenced from one sample in a study of blood T cell repertoires in COVID-19. Profiling relied on immunoSEQ multiplex PCR, and the TCRdb table lists in-frame clones only, not all of them. The sample has some 300,000 clones; around 89% are singletons. Sequenced input: PBMCs or T cells enriched from blood (not recorded which). The receptors stem from a woman younger than 35 with acute COVID-19.

This chain links TRBV27 with TRBJ1-1; TRBD1 matches 8 bases. The germline gives CDR1 MNHEY, CDR2 SMNVEV (reference sequence). The CDR3 sequence is 15 residues long. The V gene end was trimmed by 7 bases and the J gene end by 6 bases; junction bases not matched to a gene: 13. The CDR3 spells CASTSIQGARSEAFF. For the CDR3, the DNA is TGTGCCAGCACCTCTATTCAGGGGGCGCGTTCTGAAGCTTTCTTT.

The J gene is TRBJ2-4, the V gene TRBV11-2; D is perhaps TRBD1 (6 bases). The CDR3 loop spans 16 amino acids. CDR1 is SGHAT, CDR2 FQNNGV, per germline. Trimming took 0 bases from V and 9 from J, leaving 18 bases between them. The CDR3 here is CASSLDKGTPRGIQYF. The CDR3 DNA reads TGTGCCAGCAGCTTAGATAAGGGCACGCCCAGGGGCATTCAGTACTTC. Full variable domain (remainder filled in from reference TRBV11-2 and TRBJ2-4): EAGVAQSPRYKIIEKRQSVAFWCNPISGHATLYWYQQILGQGPKLLIQFQNNGVVDDSQLPKDRFSAERLKGVDSTLKIQPAKLEDSAVYLCASSLDKGTPRGIQYFGAGTRLSVL.

This sequence joins TRBV5-1 and TRBJ2-3, with TRBD2 matching over 9 bases. CDR3 length: 15 amino acids. Trimming took 4 bases from V and 3 from J; bases not matched to a gene: 6. The germline V gene encodes CDR1 SGHRS and CDR2 YFSETQ. The CDR3 region is CASSTWTSETDTQYF. CDR3 nucleotides: TGCGCCAGCAGCACCTGGACTAGCGAGACAGATACGCAGTATTTT.

V gene TRBV18 combines with J gene TRBJ1-5; 10 bases align to TRBD1. The trim removed 4 bases at V and 5 bases at J, leaving 8 bases unmatched. CDR3 length: 16 amino acids. CDR1 is KGHSH and CDR2 is LQKENI in the germline V gene. The CDR3 here is CASSLAPGQGYQPQHF. CDR3 sequence (DNA): TGTGCCAGCTCACTTGCTCCGGGACAGGGGTATCAGCCCCAGCATTTT.

J is TRBJ2-3 and V is TRBV4-1; 8 bases map to TRBD2. V shed 0 bases, J shed 2 bases, and the junction held 7 bases outside the gene matches. Germline V gene data show CDR1 as MGHRA and CDR2 as YSYEKL. The CDR3 covers 17 residues. CDR3 in DNA: TGCGCCAGCAGCCAAGATCACACTAGCGGACTCACAGATACGCAGTATTTT. Protein: CASSQDHTSGLTDTQYF.

The chain employs TRBV10-3 and TRBJ1-4, with D tentatively TRBD1 (6 bases). V was trimmed by 5 bases and J by 4 bases, leaving 14 bases between them. The CDR3 length is 15 residues. Germline CDR1 reads ENHRY; CDR2 reads SYGVKD. The DNA of the CDR3 is TGTGCCATCAGTTCCTCGACAGGCAATAATGAAAAACTGTTTTTT. Translating it yields CAISSSTGNNEKLFF.

This rearrangement joins TRBV7-9 to TRBJ1-1, with 8 bases matching TRBD1. The length of the CDR3 is 13 residues. J was trimmed by 5 bases and V by 4 bases; bases with no gene match: 3. Germline-derived CDR1 and CDR2 are SEHNR and FQNEAQ (reference sequence). CDR3 DNA: TGTGCCAGCAGCTCCGACAGGGGAACTGAAGCTTTCTTT. It encodes CASSSDRGTEAFF.

The chain links TRBV27 to TRBJ2-3, with TRBD2 matching 9 bases. J lost 2 bases, V lost 6 bases, and 12 bases had no gene match. This CDR3 has 17 residues. The V gene's germline CDR1 is MNHEY and CDR2 SMNVEV (reference sequence). Here the CDR3 DNA reads TGTGCCAGCAGCCCTCGCTTGACTAGCGGTCCCACAGATACGCAGTATTTT. This sequence encodes CASSPRLTSGPTDTQYF.

The chain has TRBV11-3 and TRBJ2-3; TRBD1 matches at 7 bases. Trimming removed 4 bases from V and 0 bases from J; junction bases left unmatched: 13. Germline values: CDR1 SGHNT, CDR2 YENEEA. The CDR3 is made up of 18 amino acids. The CDR3 loop reads CASSSRGSGQPSTDTQYF. CDR3 nucleotide sequence: TGTGCCAGCAGCTCACGAGGGTCGGGACAGCCTAGCACAGATACGCAGTATTTT.

V usage is TRBV5-8 and J usage is TRBJ2-1; possibly TRBD1 for D (6 bases). The CDR3 covers 19 residues. Trimming removed 7 bases from V and 8 bases from J, with 34 bases in between. The germline V gene encodes CDR1 SGHTS and CDR2 YDEGEE. CDR3 DNA sequence: TGTGCCAGCGCCAGGGGAGCAGGGCTAGCCGTTCTACTCGAGGATGAGCAGTTCTTC. Its protein is CASARGAGLAVLLEDEQFF.

The chain combines TRBV5-6 with TRBJ1-2; D ambiguous. Trimming removed 0 bases from V and 6 bases from J, with 6 bases in between. CDR3 length: 12 residues. Germline CDR1 SGHDT, CDR2 YYEEEE. The CDR3 sequence: CASSLGGNGYTF. In nucleotides, the CDR3 is TGTGCCAGCAGCTTGGGCGGGAATGGCTACACCTTC.

V and J are TRBV3-1 (or the pseudogene TRBV3-2) and TRBJ2-7; D ambiguous. V lost 1 base, J lost 4 bases, and 2 bases lay in between. This CDR3 has 11 residues. The germline gives CDR1 LGHDT, CDR2 YNNKEL (reference sequence). DNA of the CDR3: TGTGCCAGCAGCCAAGCGTACGAGCAGTACTTC. It is translated as CASSQAYEQYF.

The chain employs TRBV5-1 and TRBJ1-2; the match to TRBD1 covers 7 bases. The CDR3 spans 18 residues. The germline gives CDR1 SGHRS, CDR2 YFSETQ. V was pared by 5 bases and J by 1 base, with 17 bases of the junction left unmatched. DNA of the CDR3: TGCGCCAGCAGTAGGGGTTTCATAGGGACAGTTTTTAACTATGGCTACACCTTC. This translates into CASSRGFIGTVFNYGYTF.

The V gene is TRBV7-3, the J gene TRBJ2-1; 8 bases line up with TRBD1. Unmatched junction bases numbered 4, after V lost 5 bases and J lost 1 base. Looked up from germline, CDR1 is SGHTA and CDR2 is FQGTGA. The CDR3 sequence is 15 residues long. The CDR3 sequence is CASSPDRDSYNEQFF. The CDR3 bases are TGTGCCAGCAGCCCGGACAGGGATTCCTACAATGAGCAGTTCTTC.

V usage is TRBV18 and J usage is TRBJ1-3; 7 bases map to TRBD1. The V gene end was trimmed by 3 bases and the J gene end by 2 bases; junction bases not matched to a gene: 7. The CDR3 runs to 16 residues. Germline CDR1 and CDR2: KGHSH and LQKENI. This CDR3 is CASSPLETGPGNTIYF. CDR3 nucleotide sequence: TGTGCCAGCTCACCCCTAGAGACAGGGCCTGGAAACACCATATATTTT.

This sequence joins TRBV21-1 and TRBJ2-4; the table gives TRBD2 as D, unverified against the DNA. TRBV21-1 is marked as a pseudogene. The CDR3 loop spans 12 amino acids. The chain's CDR3 is CASSKMGGIQYF. The CDR3 region has the DNA TGTGCCAGCAGCAAAATGGGGGGCATTCAGTACTTC.

Details on this clone: Other DNA sequences in the sample encode the same CDR3. This chain links TRBV19 with TRBJ1-1; maybe TRBD1 (5 bases). CDR1 is LNHDA and CDR2 is SQIVND in the germline V gene (reference sequence). V lost 2 bases, J lost 1 base, and 8 bases lay in between. This CDR3 comprises 14 residues. CDR3: CASSITGGNTEAFF. The CDR3 DNA reads TGTGCCAGTAGTATAACGGGGGGGAACACTGAAGCTTTCTTT.

The chain recombines TRBV11-2 with TRBJ2-7; D might be TRBD1 (6 bases). Germline V gene sequence: CDR1 SGHAT, CDR2 FQNNGV. The CDR3 sequence is 14 residues long. The ends were cut back, 5 bases at V and 2 bases at J, with 13 bases in the middle. CDR3 nucleotide sequence: TGTGCCAGCAGCATCCAGGGGCCCACCTACGAGCAGTACTTC. Its translation: CASSIQGPTYEQYF.